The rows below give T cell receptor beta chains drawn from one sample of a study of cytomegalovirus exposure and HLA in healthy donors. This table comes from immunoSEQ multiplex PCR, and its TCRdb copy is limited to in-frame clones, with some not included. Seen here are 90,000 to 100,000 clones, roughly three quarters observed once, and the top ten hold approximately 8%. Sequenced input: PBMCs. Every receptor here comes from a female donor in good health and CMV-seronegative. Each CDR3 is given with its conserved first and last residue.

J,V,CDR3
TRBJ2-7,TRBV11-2,CASSLDWEASGGYEQYF
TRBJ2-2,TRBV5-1,CASSVEGRGTGELFF
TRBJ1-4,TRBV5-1,CASSLQGFNEKLFF
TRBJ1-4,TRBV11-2,CASSPTGTGMTNEKLFF
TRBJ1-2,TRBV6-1,CASIESRGTGIRNYGYTF
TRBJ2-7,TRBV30,CAWTGGYEQYF
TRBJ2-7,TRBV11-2,CASSPLPSSGGQEIEQYF
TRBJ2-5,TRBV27,CASRGREEETQYF
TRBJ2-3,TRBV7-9,CASSSSGGRTDTQYF
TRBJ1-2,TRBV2,CASSDRSLLDYYFGGYTF
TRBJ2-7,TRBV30,CAWSGQGPYEQYF
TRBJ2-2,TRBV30,CAWTGTSGGRRAGELFF
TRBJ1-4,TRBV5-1,CASSLSSTGGEKLFF
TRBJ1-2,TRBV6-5,CASRKDRENYGYTF
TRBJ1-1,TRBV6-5,CATGIAGGPTTEAFF
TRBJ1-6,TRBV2,CASRGQGESVHF
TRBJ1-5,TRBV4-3,CASSQSGNRQPQHF
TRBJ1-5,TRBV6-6,CASSPLDDQPQHF
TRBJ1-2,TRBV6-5,CASSSTGATNYGYTF
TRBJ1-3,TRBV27,CASGRGATGNTIYF
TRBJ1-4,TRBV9,CASSVGRTANEKLFF
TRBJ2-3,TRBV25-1,CASSGVADTQYF
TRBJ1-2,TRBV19,CASSITNRVLYGYTF
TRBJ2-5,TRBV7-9,CASSLISGGRETQYF
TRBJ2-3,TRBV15,CATSRGGVPTQYF
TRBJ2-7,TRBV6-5,CASSYISRGGGYEQYF
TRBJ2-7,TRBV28,CASSFIYEQYF
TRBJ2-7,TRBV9,CASSVDLLSVEQYF
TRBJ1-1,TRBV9,CASSLLFGTEAFF
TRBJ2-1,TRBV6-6,CASTFPGTAYNEQFF
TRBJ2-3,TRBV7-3,CASSPRQGGTSDTQYF
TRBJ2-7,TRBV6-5,CASSIHRGRAYEQYF
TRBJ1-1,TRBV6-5,CASSRRNTEAFF
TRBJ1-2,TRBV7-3,CASSPDTNYGYTF
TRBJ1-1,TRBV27,CASSSPSGGARNTEAFF
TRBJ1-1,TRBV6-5,CASRNNRGKAFF
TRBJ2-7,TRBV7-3,CASSLGTGGAGEQYF
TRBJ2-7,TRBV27,CASSFGRASYEQYF
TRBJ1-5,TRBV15,CATSHRGFNQPQHF
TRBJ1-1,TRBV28,CASSSSLMRRTEAFF
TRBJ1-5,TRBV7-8,CASTFTSSNQPQHF
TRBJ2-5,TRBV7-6,CASSLKRAGGETQYF
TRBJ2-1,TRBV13,CASSLETLAADNEQFF
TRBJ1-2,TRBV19,CASSTQRQGYGYTF
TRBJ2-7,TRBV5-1,CASSLGAPGQSPYEQYF